Listed below are T cell receptor beta chains from one sample, sequenced in a study of cytomegalovirus exposure and HLA in healthy donors. Libraries were prepared by immunoSEQ multiplex PCR; TCRdb keeps only in-frame clonotypes and omits some of them. Its table lists 200,000 or so clones. Sequencing was performed on PBMCs. All receptors derive from a girl aged 2-15 years in good health and CMV-seropositive. The CDR3 runs from the conserved cysteine through the conserved F or W. Each record gives: D gene, J gene, V gene, CDR3 protein, CDR3 DNA. D genes are given only for firm matches.

D: .
J: TRBJ2-1
V: TRBV30
CDR3: CAWSPAASSYNEQFF
DNA: TGTGCCTGGAGTCCAGCGGCCAGCTCCTACAATGAGCAGTTCTTC

D: TRBD2
J: TRBJ2-5
V: TRBV7-2
CDR3: CASSFGGSRGETQYF
DNA: TGTGCCAGCAGCTTCGGCGGGAGTAGGGGAGAGACCCAGTACTTC

D: .
J: TRBJ1-5
V: TRBV28
CDR3: CASRQETTINQPQHF
DNA: TGTGCCAGCAGACAAGAAACGACTATTAATCAGCCCCAGCATTTT

D: TRBD1
J: TRBJ1-2
V: TRBV29-1
CDR3: CSVDSQGVVGYTF
DNA: TGCAGCGTCGATTCCCAGGGGGTGGTGGGCTACACCTTC

D: TRBD1
J: TRBJ1-5
V: TRBV30
CDR3: CAWSVGGGGNQPQHF
DNA: TGTGCCTGGAGCGTAGGGGGCGGTGGCAATCAGCCCCAGCATTTT

D: .
J: TRBJ2-2
V: TRBV7-2
CDR3: CASSFWTTNTGELFF
DNA: TGTGCCAGCAGCTTTTGGACTACTAACACCGGGGAGCTGTTTTTT

D: .
J: TRBJ2-2
V: TRBV5-1
CDR3: CASTPTGTTGELFF
DNA: TGCGCCAGCACCCCCACGGGAACCACCGGGGAGCTGTTTTTT

D: TRBD1
J: TRBJ2-2
V: TRBV29-1
CDR3: CSVGGQGRSGELFF
DNA: TGCAGCGTTGGGGGACAGGGGAGGAGCGGGGAGCTGTTTTTT

D: TRBD2
J: TRBJ2-3
V: TRBV4-2
CDR3: CASSSRRESGTDTQYF
DNA: TGTGCCAGCAGCTCTCGGCGGGAGTCTGGCACAGATACGCAGTATTTT

D: .
J: TRBJ1-3
V: TRBV9
CDR3: CASTPSGLGNTIYF
DNA: TGTGCCAGCACCCCCTCCGGGTTGGGAAACACCATATATTTT

D: TRBD1
J: TRBJ1-5
V: TRBV2
CDR3: CASRPRTGVLQPQHF
DNA: TGTGCCAGCAGACCGAGGACAGGGGTTCTCCAGCCCCAGCATTTT

D: TRBD1
J: TRBJ1-2
V: TRBV28
CDR3: CASSVETGRYGYTF
DNA: TGTGCCAGCAGTGTGGAGACAGGGCGGTATGGCTACACCTTC

D: TRBD2
J: TRBJ2-7
V: TRBV5-8
CDR3: CASSLTGLAGGEQYF
DNA: TGTGCCAGCAGCTTGACGGGACTAGCGGGAGGCGAGCAGTACTTC

D: .
J: TRBJ1-1
V: TRBV29-1
CDR3: CSVRVTASTEAFF
DNA: TGCAGCGTTCGAGTTACAGCCTCCACTGAAGCTTTCTTT

D: .
J: TRBJ1-2
V: TRBV6-1
CDR3: CASSENNRNGYTF
DNA: TGTGCCAGCAGTGAAAACAACAGGAACGGCTACACCTTC

D: .
J: TRBJ1-2
V: TRBV11-2
CDR3: CASSLDGGVYGYTF
DNA: TGTGCCAGCAGCTTAGATGGGGGCGTCTATGGCTACACCTTC

D: TRBD2
J: TRBJ2-3
V: TRBV5-1
CDR3: CASSKQLRLAADTQYF
DNA: TGCGCCAGCAGCAAACAATTGCGGCTAGCGGCAGATACGCAGTATTTT

D: .
J: TRBJ2-5
V: TRBV2
CDR3: CASSVEAETQYF
DNA: TGTGCCAGCAGTGTGGAGGCAGAGACCCAGTACTTC

D: .
J: TRBJ1-3
V: TRBV5-1
CDR3: CASSRNNREGNTIYF
DNA: TGCGCCAGCAGCCGAAACAACAGAGAGGGAAACACCATATATTTT

D: .
J: TRBJ1-3
V: TRBV7-2
CDR3: CASSGGAGAYGNTIYF
DNA: TGTGCCAGCAGCGGGGGGGCAGGGGCTTATGGAAACACCATATATTTT

D: TRBD2
J: TRBJ2-1
V: TRBV29-1
CDR3: CSVPPSSGSTYNEQFF
DNA: TGCAGCGTCCCACCCTCTAGCGGGAGTACCTACAATGAGCAGTTCTTC

D: .
J: TRBJ2-2
V: TRBV11-3
CDR3: CASSLEAMVGELFF
DNA: TGTGCCAGCAGCTTAGAAGCGATGGTCGGGGAGCTGTTTTTT

D: .
J: TRBJ2-2
V: TRBV12-5
CDR3: CASGFEGDTGELFF
DNA: TGTGCTAGTGGTTTTGAGGGAGACACCGGGGAGCTGTTTTTT

D: .
J: TRBJ1-4
V: TRBV6-1
CDR3: CASRAGHEGEKLFF
DNA: TGTGCCAGCAGAGCGGGACACGAGGGGGAAAAACTGTTTTTT

D: TRBD2
J: TRBJ2-2
V: TRBV6-5
CDR3: CASTKRGRAGELFF
DNA: TGTGCCAGCACCAAACGGGGGAGGGCCGGGGAGCTGTTTTTT

D: .
J: TRBJ2-5
V: TRBV10-3
CDR3: CAISESTLGGTSVNGEQYF
DNA: TGTGCCATCAGTGAGTCGACTCTTGGAGGGACCTCGGTGAACGGGGAGCAGTACTTC

D: .
J: TRBJ2-7
V: TRBV20-1
CDR3: CSARDAQRQYF
DNA: TGCAGTGCTAGAGATGCGCAACGGCAGTACTTC

D: .
J: TRBJ1-3
V: TRBV9
CDR3: CASSDDYGNTIYF
DNA: TGTGCCAGCAGCGATGACTATGGAAACACCATATATTTT

D: .
J: TRBJ1-4
V: TRBV5-1
CDR3: CASSLDSEGLFF
DNA: TGCGCCAGCAGCTTGGATTCGGAGGGACTGTTTTTT

D: .
J: TRBJ2-2
V: TRBV6-1
CDR3: CASSTGSKAGELFF
DNA: TGTGCCAGCAGCACCGGGTCAAAGGCCGGGGAGCTGTTTTTT

D: TRBD2
J: TRBJ2-7
V: TRBV11-2
CDR3: CASSPYTSGGTYEQYF
DNA: TGTGCCAGCAGCCCATACACCAGCGGGGGGACCTACGAGCAGTACTTC

D: TRBD1
J: TRBJ1-1
V: TRBV9
CDR3: CASSVEGQVLSEAFF
DNA: TGTGCCAGCAGCGTAGAGGGACAGGTGTTATCCGAAGCTTTCTTT

D: .
J: TRBJ2-7
V: TRBV9
CDR3: CASSVKAARPEQYF
DNA: TGTGCCAGCAGCGTTAAAGCGGCCCGTCCCGAGCAGTACTTC

D: TRBD2
J: TRBJ2-3
V: TRBV9
CDR3: CASSEPSGGSTDTQYF
DNA: TGTGCCAGCAGCGAACCTAGCGGGGGCAGCACAGATACGCAGTATTTT

D: .
J: TRBJ1-2
V: TRBV29-1
CDR3: CSVLGRALDGYTF
DNA: TGCAGCGTGCTGGGGAGGGCCCTAGATGGCTACACCTTC

D: .
J: TRBJ1-2
V: TRBV2
CDR3: CASSEKSNRGYTF
DNA: TGTGCCAGCAGTGAAAAATCTAACCGAGGCTACACCTTC

D: .
J: TRBJ2-7
V: TRBV6-5
CDR3: CASSPYRGYEQYF
DNA: TGTGCCAGCAGCCCCTATCGGGGGTACGAGCAGTACTTC

D: TRBD1
J: TRBJ1-3
V: TRBV5-1
CDR3: CASRQGSGNTIYF
DNA: TGCGCCAGCCGACAGGGCTCTGGAAACACCATATATTTT

D: .
J: TRBJ1-5
V: TRBV2
CDR3: CASSESRAYNQPQHF
DNA: TGTGCCAGCAGTGAGTCGAGGGCCTACAATCAGCCCCAGCATTTT

D: .
J: TRBJ1-2
V: TRBV19
CDR3: CASSMTAEPMYGYTF
DNA: TGTGCCAGTAGTATGACCGCGGAGCCGATGTATGGCTACACCTTC

D: .
J: TRBJ1-2
V: TRBV14
CDR3: CASSQGGGLIWGYTF
DNA: TGTGCCAGCAGCCAAGGAGGAGGGCTTATCTGGGGCTACACCTTC

D: .
J: TRBJ1-2
V: TRBV2
CDR3: CASSEAPAEDPNYGYTF
DNA: TGTGCCAGCAGTGAAGCTCCGGCGGAGGACCCTAACTATGGCTACACCTTC

D: TRBD2
J: TRBJ2-1
V: TRBV5-1
CDR3: CASSLWTSGRSYNEQFF
DNA: TGCGCCAGCAGCTTATGGACTAGCGGGAGGTCCTACAATGAGCAGTTCTTC

D: TRBD2
J: TRBJ2-1
V: TRBV6-6
CDR3: CASGRVAGGNEQFF
DNA: TGTGCCAGCGGGAGGGTAGCTGGCGGCAATGAGCAGTTCTTC

D: TRBD1
J: TRBJ1-5
V: TRBV6-5
CDR3: CASSGQAPGPQHF
DNA: TGTGCCAGCAGCGGACAGGCCCCTGGGCCCCAGCATTTT

D: TRBD2
J: TRBJ2-1
V: TRBV27
CDR3: CASSLSGGSGYNEQFF
DNA: TGTGCCAGCAGTTTATCGGGCGGGAGCGGATACAATGAGCAGTTCTTC

D: TRBD1
J: TRBJ2-7
V: TRBV2
CDR3: CASRGQAPNSYEQYF
DNA: TGTGCCAGCAGAGGACAGGCTCCAAACTCCTACGAGCAGTACTTC

D: .
J: TRBJ2-1
V: TRBV7-6
CDR3: CASSLGSEGGEQFF
DNA: TGTGCCAGCAGCTTAGGAAGCGAAGGCGGGGAGCAGTTCTTC

D: .
J: TRBJ2-5
V: TRBV6-6
CDR3: CASSYFLQETQYF
DNA: TGTGCCAGCAGTTACTTCTTGCAAGAGACCCAGTACTTC

D: TRBD1
J: TRBJ1-3
V: TRBV13
CDR3: CASSLGTGISSGNTIYF
DNA: TGTGCCAGCAGCTTAGGGACAGGGATAAGCTCTGGAAACACCATATATTTT

D: TRBD2
J: TRBJ2-5
V: TRBV19
CDR3: CASRSGLAAQETQYF
DNA: TGTGCCAGTAGAAGCGGACTAGCGGCACAAGAGACCCAGTACTTC